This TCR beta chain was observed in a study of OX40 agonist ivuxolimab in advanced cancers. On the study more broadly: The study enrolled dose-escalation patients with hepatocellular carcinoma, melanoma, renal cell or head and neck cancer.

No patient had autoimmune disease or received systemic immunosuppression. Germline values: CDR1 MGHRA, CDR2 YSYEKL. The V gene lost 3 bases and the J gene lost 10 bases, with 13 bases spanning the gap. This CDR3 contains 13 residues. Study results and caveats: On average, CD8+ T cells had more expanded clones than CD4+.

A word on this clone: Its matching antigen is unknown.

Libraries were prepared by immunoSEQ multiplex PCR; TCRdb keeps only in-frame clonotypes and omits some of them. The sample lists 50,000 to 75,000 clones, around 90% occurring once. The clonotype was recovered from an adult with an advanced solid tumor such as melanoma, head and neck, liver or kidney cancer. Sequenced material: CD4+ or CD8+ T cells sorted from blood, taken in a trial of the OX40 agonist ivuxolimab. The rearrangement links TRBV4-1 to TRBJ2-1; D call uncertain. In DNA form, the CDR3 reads TGCGCCAGCAGCCATGCGATAATGGAAGAGCAGTTCTTC. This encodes CASSHAIMEEQFF.